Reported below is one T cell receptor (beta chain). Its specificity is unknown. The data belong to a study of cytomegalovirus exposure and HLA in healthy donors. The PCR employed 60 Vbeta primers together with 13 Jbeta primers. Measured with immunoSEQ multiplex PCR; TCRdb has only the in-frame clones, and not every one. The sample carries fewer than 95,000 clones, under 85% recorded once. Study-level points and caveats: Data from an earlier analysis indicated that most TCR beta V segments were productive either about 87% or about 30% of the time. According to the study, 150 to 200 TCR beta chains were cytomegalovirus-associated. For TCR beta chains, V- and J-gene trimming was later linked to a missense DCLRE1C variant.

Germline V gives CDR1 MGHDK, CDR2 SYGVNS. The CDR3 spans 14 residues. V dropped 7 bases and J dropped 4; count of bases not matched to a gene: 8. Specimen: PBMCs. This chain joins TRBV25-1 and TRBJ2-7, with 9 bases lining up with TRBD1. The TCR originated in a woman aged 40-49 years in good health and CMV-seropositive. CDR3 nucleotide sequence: TGTGCCAGCAAAAAAACAGGGGGCTCATACGAGCAGTACTTC. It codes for CASKKTGGSYEQYF.